Following are 14 T cell receptor beta chains from one sample sequenced in a study of T cells after yellow fever vaccination. In TCRdb, the 5' RACE reads were re-called with MiXCR into one record per CDR3 protein. Among more than 450,000 distinct CDR3 sequences listed, 21% were seen once. The sequenced sample was PBMCs, obtained more than 20 days after the first yellow fever vaccination. All receptors come from a man aged 18 to 30 who received the YFV17D yellow fever vaccine.

The V gene is TRBV9, the J gene TRBJ2-3; perhaps TRBD1 as D (5 bases). V gave up 4 bases and J gave up 0 bases, with 9 bases separating them. Germline assignment: CDR1 SGDLS and CDR2 YYNGEE. This CDR3 is 14 amino acids long. CDR3 nucleotide sequence: TGTGCCAGCAGCCCGACAGCTAGCACAGATACGCAGTATTTT. This gives the protein CASSPTASTDTQYF.

The genes are TRBV6-2 or TRBV6-3 and TRBJ2-7, with D possibly matching TRBD1 (6 bases). The ends were cut back, 5 bases at V and 0 bases at J, with 17 bases in the middle. Germline V gene lookup returns CDR1 MNHEY and CDR2 SVGEGT. The CDR3 has 16 residues. CDR3 nucleotides: TGTGCCAGCAGTCCCCGCAGGGGTATCACCTCCTACGAGCAGTACTTC. It specifies CASSPRRGITSYEQYF.

The rearrangement uses TRBV5-1 and TRBJ1-1; D not resolved. Germline V CDR1 and CDR2: SGHRS, YFSETQ. There are 15 residues in the CDR3. Trimming cost V 4 bases and J 0 bases, with 13 bases left between them. The DNA of the CDR3 is TGCGCCAGCAGCCCCTCCGTCCTAATGAACACTGAAGCTTTCTTT. It is translated as CASSPSVLMNTEAFF.

This sequence joins TRBV28 and TRBJ1-4, with 7 positions matching TRBD1. Germline trimming cut 6 bases from V and 4 bases from J; bases unmatched to any gene: 8. Germline CDR1 MDHEN, CDR2 SYDVKM. The CDR3 has 15 residues. CDR3 nucleotides: TGTGCCAGCAGAGGACCGGGACAGCTTAATGAAAAACTGTTTTTT. This encodes CASRGPGQLNEKLFF.

This clonotype was detected a few times. The chain is built from TRBV12-3 or TRBV12-4 and TRBJ1-4, with a tentative D call TRBD1 (5 bases). The CDR3 runs 14 residues. The ends were cut back, 6 bases at V and 7 bases at J, with 15 bases in the middle. CDR3 amino acids: CASRLQGVGEKLFF. The CDR3 coding sequence is TGTGCCAGCAGGCTCCAGGGTGTTGGTGAAAAACTGTTTTTT.

V and J are TRBV7-9 and TRBJ2-7; TRBD1 agrees at 7 bases. The CDR3 spans 17 residues. V lost 5 bases, J lost 0 bases, and 13 bases stayed unmatched. The germline gives CDR1 SEHNR, CDR2 FQNEAQ (reference sequence). The CDR3 region is CASSRLKQGKLSYEQYF. CDR3 in DNA: TGTGCCAGCAGCCGCCTAAAACAGGGGAAGCTCTCCTACGAGCAGTACTTC. The full variable domain, rest sourced from reference TRBV7-9 and TRBJ2-7, is DTGVSQNPRHKITKRGQNVTFRCDPISEHNRLYWYRQTLGQGPEFLTYFQNEAQLEKSRLLSDRFSAERPKGSFSTLEIQRTEQGDSAMYLCASSRLKQGKLSYEQYFGPGTRLTVT.

This clonotype was observed a few times. The chain joins TRBV20-1 to TRBJ2-5, with D perhaps TRBD1 (6 bases). V was shortened by 6 bases and J by 5 bases, with 13 bases between the two germline ends. CDR3 length equals 12 residues. In germline, CDR1 is DFQATT, CDR2 SNEGSKA (reference sequence). The CDR3 is CSALGARETQYF. As DNA, the CDR3 is TGCAGTGCCCTGGGGGCACGGGAGACCCAGTACTTC.

This clonotype was counted only a few times. The chain uses TRBV5-1 and TRBJ2-1; 11 positions agree with TRBD2. The CDR3 extends over 17 amino acids. V shed 0 bases and J 3 bases; nucleotides not matched to a gene: 5. CDR1 SGHRS and CDR2 YFSETQ come from the germline V gene. The CDR3 bases are TGCGCCAGCAGCTTGGGTCCTAGCGGGGGGAACTACAATGAGCAGTTCTTC. Translating it yields CASSLGPSGGNYNEQFF.

This clonotype has a handful of counts. The genes are TRBV5-1 and TRBJ1-2, with a possible D match to TRBD1 (5 bases). Germline V lookup: CDR1 SGHRS, CDR2 YFSETQ. This CDR3 region has 14 residues. Trimming stripped 2 bases from V and 0 bases from J, with 8 bases between. DNA of the CDR3: TGCGCCAGCAGCTTCGACAGTTCTAACTATGGCTACACCTTC. Its protein is CASSFDSSNYGYTF. Full variable domain (missing parts from reference TRBV5-1 and TRBJ1-2): KAGVTQTPRYLIKTRGQQVTLSCSPISGHRSVSWYQQTPGQGLQFLFEYFSETQRNKGNFPGRFSGRQFSNSRSEMNVSTLELGDSALYLCASSFDSSNYGYTFGSGTRLTVV.

This clonotype occurred a few times. The V and J genes are TRBV5-1 and TRBJ2-5; a possible D gene is TRBD1 (6 bases). Germline V CDR1 and CDR2: SGHRS, YFSETQ. V was clipped by 10 bases and J by 5 bases, with 15 bases between them. This CDR3 is built from 12 residues. The CDR3 sequence: CASGAGFETQYF. The CDR3 DNA is TGCGCCTCAGGGGCCGGCTTTGAGACCCAGTACTTC.

The CDR3 loop is CATTGEEAGDNQPQHF. CDR3 DNA sequence: TGTGCCACCACAGGGGAGGAGGCAGGTGACAATCAGCCCCAGCATTTT. J is TRBJ1-5 and V is TRBV6-1; TRBD1 agrees at 7 bases. The CDR3 is 16 residues long. The ends lost 10 bases at V and 3 bases at J; junction bases unmatched: 15. In germline, CDR1 is MNHNS, CDR2 SASEGT.

This chain connects TRBV29-1 to TRBJ2-3; TRBD2 agrees at 13 bases. The trim removed 1 base at V and 0 bases at J, leaving 4 bases unmatched. Germline V CDR1 and CDR2: SQVTM, ANQGSEA. The CDR3 spans 17 residues. CDR3 in amino acids: CSVEGLAGGHSTDTQYF. The CDR3 DNA is TGCAGCGTTGAAGGACTAGCGGGGGGACATAGCACAGATACGCAGTATTTT.

This clonotype was counted between two and nine times. V gene TRBV7-2 combines with J gene TRBJ2-2; D unclear. Per the germline V gene, CDR1 is SGHTA and CDR2 is FQGNSA. Between the trimmed V and J ends, which lost 3 bases and 0 bases, there was a span of 11 bases. CDR3 length: 16 residues. CDR3 coding DNA: TGTGCCAGCAGCTTGCAGGCAGGATCGAACACCGGGGAGCTGTTTTTT. This codes for CASSLQAGSNTGELFF.

CDR3 region: CASSQGGFYNSPLHF. CDR3 DNA sequence: TGTGCCAGCAGCCAAGGCGGGTTCTATAATTCACCCCTCCACTTT. V usage is TRBV3-1 and J usage is TRBJ1-6; D gene ambiguous. The CDR3 extends over 15 amino acids. V lost 1 base, J lost 3 bases, and 7 bases lay in between. Germline assignment: CDR1 LGHDT and CDR2 YNNKEL (reference sequence). Full variable domain (rest looked up from reference TRBV3-1 and TRBJ1-6): DTAVSQTPKYLVTQMGNDKSIKCEQNLGHDTMYWYKQDSKKFLKIMFSYNNKELIINETVPNRFSPKSPDKAHLNLHINSLELGDSAVYFCASSQGGFYNSPLHFGNGTRLTVT.